Many counts were recorded for the clone carrying this T cell receptor (beta chain). Unique molecular identifiers tagged the TCRbeta library. Each CDR3 protein is one row after TCRdb ran MiXCR on the PCR reads. Here the sample spans almost 500,000 distinct CDR3 sequences, about an eighth being singletons. This sample was taken from a study of T-cell reconstitution after alpha-beta-depleted transplantation in children. The TCR comes from a human donor who donated a stem cell graft to a child with combined immunodeficiency. This specimen consisted of PBMCs from the stem cell graft donor, obtained from the stem cell graft.

Here the CDR3 reads CASSFAGNTIYF. The CDR3, as DNA: TGTGCCAGCAGTTTTGCTGGAAACACCATATATTTT. This chain uses TRBV12-3 or TRBV12-4 with TRBJ1-3; D gene ambiguous. V was clipped by 3 bases and J by 2 bases, with 2 bases between them. CDR3 length: 12 residues.